Sequencing of this T cell receptor beta chain was carried out in a study of response to subunit inactivated influenza vaccine. General study results and limits: It was suggested by the authors that few new T cells are recruited by each seasonal influenza vaccination.

Regarding this clonotype: Antigen unknown.

Trimming took 1 base from V and 5 from J, leaving 18 bases between them. The CDR3 consists of 16 residues. Germline V gives CDR1 SGHRS, CDR2 YFSETQ. TCRdb re-called the RT-PCR reads with MiXCR, one entry per CDR3 protein. The sample records around 710,000 distinct CDR3 sequences, approximately 14% being singletons. Sequences were derived from PBMCs from blood, sampled around 15 days before vaccination. This TCR derives from a man aged 45-65 years who received an inactivated influenza vaccine. The rearrangement links TRBV5-1 to TRBJ2-5; the D call may be TRBD1 or TRBD2 (6 bases each). CDR3 in amino acids: CASSLWRGTGSETQYF. In DNA form, the CDR3 reads TGCGCCAGCAGCTTGTGGCGGGGTACAGGGAGTGAGACCCAGTACTTC.